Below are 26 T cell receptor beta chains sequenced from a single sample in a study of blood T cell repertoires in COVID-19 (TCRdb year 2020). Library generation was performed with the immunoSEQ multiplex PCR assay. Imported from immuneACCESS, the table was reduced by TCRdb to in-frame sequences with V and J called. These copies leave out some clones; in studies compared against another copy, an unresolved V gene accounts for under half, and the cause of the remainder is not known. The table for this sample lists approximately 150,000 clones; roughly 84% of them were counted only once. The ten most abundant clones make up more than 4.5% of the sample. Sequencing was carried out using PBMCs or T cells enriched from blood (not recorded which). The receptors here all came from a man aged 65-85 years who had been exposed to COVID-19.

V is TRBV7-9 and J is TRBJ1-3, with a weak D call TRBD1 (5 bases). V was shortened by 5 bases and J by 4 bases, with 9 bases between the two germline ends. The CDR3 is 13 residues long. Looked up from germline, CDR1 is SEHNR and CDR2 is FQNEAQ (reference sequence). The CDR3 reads CASSPRQGNTIYF. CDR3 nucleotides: TGTGCCAGCAGCCCTCGACAGGGAAACACCATATATTTT.

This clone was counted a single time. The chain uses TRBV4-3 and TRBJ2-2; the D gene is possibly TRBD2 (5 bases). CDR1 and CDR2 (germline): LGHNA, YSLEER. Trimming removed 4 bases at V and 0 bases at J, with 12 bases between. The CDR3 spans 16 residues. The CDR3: CASSPFRTSNTGELFF. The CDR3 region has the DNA TGCGCCAGCAGCCCCTTTCGGACTTCGAACACCGGGGAGCTGTTTTTT.

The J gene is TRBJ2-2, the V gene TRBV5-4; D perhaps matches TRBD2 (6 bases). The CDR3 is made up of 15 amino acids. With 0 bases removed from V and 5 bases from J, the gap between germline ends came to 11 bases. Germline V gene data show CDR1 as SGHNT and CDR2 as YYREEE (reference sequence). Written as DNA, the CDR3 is TGTGCCAGCAGCTTGGGACTAGAGGTTACCGGGGAGCTGTTTTTT. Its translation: CASSLGLEVTGELFF.

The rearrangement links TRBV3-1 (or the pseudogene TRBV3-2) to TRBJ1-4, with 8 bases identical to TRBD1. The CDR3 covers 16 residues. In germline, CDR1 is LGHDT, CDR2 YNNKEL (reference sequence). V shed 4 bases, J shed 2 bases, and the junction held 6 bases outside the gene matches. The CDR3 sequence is CASSLQGAGTNEKLFF. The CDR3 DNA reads TGTGCCAGCAGCCTCCAGGGGGCCGGGACTAATGAAAAACTGTTTTTT.

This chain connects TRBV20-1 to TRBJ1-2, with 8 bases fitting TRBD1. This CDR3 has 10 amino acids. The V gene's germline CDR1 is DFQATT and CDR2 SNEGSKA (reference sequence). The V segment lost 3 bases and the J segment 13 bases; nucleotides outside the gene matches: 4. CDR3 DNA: TGCAGTGCTAGGGACAGGGAACTCACCTTC. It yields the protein CSARDRELTF.

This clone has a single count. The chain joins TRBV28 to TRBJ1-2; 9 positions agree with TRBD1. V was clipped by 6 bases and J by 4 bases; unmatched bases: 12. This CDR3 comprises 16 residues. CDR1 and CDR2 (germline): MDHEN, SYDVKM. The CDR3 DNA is TGTGCCAGCAGCCCACAGGGGGCCCCATCCATCTATGGCTACACCTTC. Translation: CASSPQGAPSIYGYTF.

The CDR3 loop reads CASQRGGLEETQYF. The DNA for the CDR3 is TGTGCCAGCCAGCGGGGGGGCCTGGAAGAGACCCAGTACTTC. The chain has TRBV7-6 and TRBJ2-5; 10 bases are a match to TRBD2. V was pared by 8 bases and J by 3 bases, with 6 bases of the junction left unmatched. From germline, CDR1 is SGHVS and CDR2 FNYEAQ. The CDR3 loop spans 14 amino acids.

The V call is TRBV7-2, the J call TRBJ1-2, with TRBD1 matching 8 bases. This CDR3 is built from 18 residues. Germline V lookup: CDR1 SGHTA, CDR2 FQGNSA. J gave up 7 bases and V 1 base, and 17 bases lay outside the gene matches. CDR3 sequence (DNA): TGTGCCAGCAGCTTAGAACTAAAAGCCAGGACAGGGAATGGTGGCTACACCTTC. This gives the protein CASSLELKARTGNGGYTF.

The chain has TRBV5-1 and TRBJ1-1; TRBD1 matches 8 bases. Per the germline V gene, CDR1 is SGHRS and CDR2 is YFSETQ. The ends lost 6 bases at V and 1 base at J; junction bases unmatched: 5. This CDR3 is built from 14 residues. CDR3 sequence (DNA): TGCGCCAGCACGGGCGGGACAGGGAACACTGAAGCTTTCTTT. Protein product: CASTGGTGNTEAFF.

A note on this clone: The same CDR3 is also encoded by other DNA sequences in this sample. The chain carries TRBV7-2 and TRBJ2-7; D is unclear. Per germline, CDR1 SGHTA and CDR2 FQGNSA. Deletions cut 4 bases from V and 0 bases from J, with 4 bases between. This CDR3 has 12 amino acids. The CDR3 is CASSSSSYEQYF. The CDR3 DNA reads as TGTGCCAGCAGCTCCAGCTCCTACGAGCAGTACTTC.

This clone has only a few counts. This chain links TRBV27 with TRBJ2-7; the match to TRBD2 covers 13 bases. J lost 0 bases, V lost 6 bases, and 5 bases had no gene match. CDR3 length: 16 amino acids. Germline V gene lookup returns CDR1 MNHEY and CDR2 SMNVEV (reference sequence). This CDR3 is CASRATSGGLSYEQYF. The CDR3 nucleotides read TGTGCCAGCAGAGCGACTAGCGGGGGGCTCTCCTACGAGCAGTACTTC.

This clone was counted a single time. The CDR3 protein is CASSTLNPESGNTEAFF. The CDR3 DNA is TGTGCCAGCAGCACCCTTAACCCGGAGAGCGGGAACACTGAAGCTTTCTTT. V gene TRBV9 combines with J gene TRBJ1-1, with D hard to call. Germline V gene lookup returns CDR1 SGDLS and CDR2 YYNGEE. Trimming left V 4 bases short and J 1 base short, with 20 bases between. This CDR3 region has 17 residues.

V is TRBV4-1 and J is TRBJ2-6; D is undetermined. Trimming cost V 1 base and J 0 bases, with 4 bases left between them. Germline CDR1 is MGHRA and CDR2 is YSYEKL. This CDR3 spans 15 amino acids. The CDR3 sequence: CASSQAYSGANVLTF. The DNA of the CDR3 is TGCGCCAGCAGCCAAGCGTACTCTGGGGCCAACGTCCTGACTTTC.

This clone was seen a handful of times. The CDR3 loop is CASSLEGAYTEAFF. The CDR3 coding sequence is TGCGCCAGCAGCTTAGAGGGGGCGTACACTGAAGCTTTCTTT. The rearrangement joins TRBV5-1 to TRBJ1-1; 7 bases line up with TRBD1. V dropped 2 bases and J dropped 3; count of bases not matched to a gene: 4. Germline CDR1 is SGHRS and CDR2 is YFSETQ. This CDR3 has 14 amino acids.

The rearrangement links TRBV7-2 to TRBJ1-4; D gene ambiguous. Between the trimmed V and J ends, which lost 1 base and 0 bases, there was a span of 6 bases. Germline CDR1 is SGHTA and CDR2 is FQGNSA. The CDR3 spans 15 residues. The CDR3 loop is CASSLGTTTNEKLFF. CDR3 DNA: TGTGCCAGCAGCTTAGGTACAACAACTAATGAAAAACTGTTTTTT.

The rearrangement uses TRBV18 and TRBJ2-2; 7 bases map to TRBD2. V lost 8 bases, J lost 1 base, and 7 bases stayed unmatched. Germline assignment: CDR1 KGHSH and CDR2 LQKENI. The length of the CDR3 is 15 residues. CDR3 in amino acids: CASRPGGRNTGELFF. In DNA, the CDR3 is TGTGCCAGCCGGCCGGGCGGGAGGAACACCGGGGAGCTGTTTTTT.

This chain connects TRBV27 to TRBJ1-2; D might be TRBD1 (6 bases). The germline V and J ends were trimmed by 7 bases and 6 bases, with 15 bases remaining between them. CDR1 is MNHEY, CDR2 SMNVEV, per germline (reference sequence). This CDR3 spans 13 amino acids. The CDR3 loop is CASNKRGTDGYTF. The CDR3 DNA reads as TGTGCCAGCAACAAGAGGGGGACCGATGGCTACACCTTC.

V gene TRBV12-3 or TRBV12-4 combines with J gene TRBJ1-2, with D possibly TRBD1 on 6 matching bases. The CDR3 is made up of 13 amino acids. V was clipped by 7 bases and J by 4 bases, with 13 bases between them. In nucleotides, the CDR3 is TGTGCCAGCACCCTACAGGGTGGCTATGGCTACACCTTC. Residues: CASTLQGGYGYTF.

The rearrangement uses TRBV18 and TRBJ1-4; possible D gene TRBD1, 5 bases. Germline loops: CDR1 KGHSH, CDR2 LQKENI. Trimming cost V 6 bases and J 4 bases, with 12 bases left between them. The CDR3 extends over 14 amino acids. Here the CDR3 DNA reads TGTGCCAGCTCGCCGGGACTCTATAATGAAAAACTGTTTTTT. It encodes CASSPGLYNEKLFF.

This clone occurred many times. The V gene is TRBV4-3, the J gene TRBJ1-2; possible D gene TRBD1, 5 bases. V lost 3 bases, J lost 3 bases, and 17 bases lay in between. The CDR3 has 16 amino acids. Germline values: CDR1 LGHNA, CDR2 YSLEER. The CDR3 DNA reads TGCGCCAGCAGCCACCTCGGGGGGAGGGGCTACTATGGCTACACCTTC. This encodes CASSHLGGRGYYGYTF.

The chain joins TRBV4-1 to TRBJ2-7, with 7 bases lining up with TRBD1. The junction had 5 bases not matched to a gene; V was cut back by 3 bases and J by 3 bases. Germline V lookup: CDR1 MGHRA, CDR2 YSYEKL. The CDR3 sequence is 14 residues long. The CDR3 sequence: CASSQTGKNYEQYF. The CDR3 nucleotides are TGCGCCAGCAGCCAGACAGGGAAAAACTACGAGCAGTACTTC.

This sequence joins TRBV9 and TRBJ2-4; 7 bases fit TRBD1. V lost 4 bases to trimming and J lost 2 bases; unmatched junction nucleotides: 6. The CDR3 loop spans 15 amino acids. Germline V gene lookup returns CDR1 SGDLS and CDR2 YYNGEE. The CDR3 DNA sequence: TGTGCCAGCAGCCCACAGGGACAGACCAAAAACATTCAGTACTTC. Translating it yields CASSPQGQTKNIQYF. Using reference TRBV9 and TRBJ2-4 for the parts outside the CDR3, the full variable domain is DSGVTQTPKHLITATGQRVTLRCSPRSGDLSVYWYQQSLDQGLQFLIQYYNGEERAKGNILERFSAQQFPDLHSELNLSSLELGDSALYFCASSPQGQTKNIQYFGAGTRLSVL.

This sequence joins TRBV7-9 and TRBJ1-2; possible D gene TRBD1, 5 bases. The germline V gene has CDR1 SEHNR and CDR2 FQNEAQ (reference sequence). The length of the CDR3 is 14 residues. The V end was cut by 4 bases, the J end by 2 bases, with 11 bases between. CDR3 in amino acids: CASSSGHTNYGYTF. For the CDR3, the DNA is TGTGCCAGCAGCTCCGGACACACGAACTATGGCTACACCTTC.

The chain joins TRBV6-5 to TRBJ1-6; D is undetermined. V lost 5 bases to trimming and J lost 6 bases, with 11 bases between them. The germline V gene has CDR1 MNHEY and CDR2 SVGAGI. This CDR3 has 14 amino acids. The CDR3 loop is CASSPPGINSPLHF. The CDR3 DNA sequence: TGTGCCAGCAGTCCCCCCGGGATTAATTCACCCCTCCACTTT.

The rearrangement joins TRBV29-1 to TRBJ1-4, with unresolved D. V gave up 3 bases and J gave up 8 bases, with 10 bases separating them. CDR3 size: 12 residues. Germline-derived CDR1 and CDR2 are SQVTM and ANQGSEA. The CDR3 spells CSVESYAEKLFF. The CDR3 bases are TGCAGCGTTGAGTCTTATGCGGAAAAACTGTTTTTT. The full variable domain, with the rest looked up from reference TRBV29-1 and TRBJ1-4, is SAVISQKPSRDICQRGTSLTIQCQVDSQVTMMFWYRQQPGQSLTLIATANQGSEATYESGFVIDKFPISRPNLTFSTLTVSNMSPEDSSIYLCSVESYAEKLFFGSGTQLSVL.

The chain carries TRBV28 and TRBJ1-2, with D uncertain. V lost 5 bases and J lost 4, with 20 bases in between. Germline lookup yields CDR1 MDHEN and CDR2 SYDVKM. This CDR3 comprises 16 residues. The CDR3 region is CASSPPPIRLSYGYTF. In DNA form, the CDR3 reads TGTGCCAGCAGTCCCCCGCCCATAAGATTGAGCTATGGCTACACCTTC.